A selection of T cell receptor beta chains follows, all from one sample in a study of shared clonotypes between healthy human individuals. The repertoire was sequenced with immunoSEQ multiplex PCR; TCRdb's copy has only in-frame clones and lacks some. The repertoire has under 1,100,000 clones, under 80% of them found once; the top ten carry about 1.5%. Sequenced input: memory CD4+ T cells sorted from blood. These receptors all come from a man younger than 35 in good health. CDR3s include the opening cysteine and the closing phenylalanine or tryptophan. D genes are given only for firm matches. Clone size, where shown, is once, few, many, or a class for clones that have expanded.

abundance	v_gene	d_gene	j_gene	CDR3aa	CDR3nt
many	TRBV29-1	NA	TRBJ2-2	CSVHLRGGRNTGELFF	TGCAGCGTTCACCTCCGAGGGGGGCGCAACACCGGGGAGCTGTTTTTT
few	TRBV9	NA	TRBJ2-2	CASSVSGTNTGELFF	TGTGCCAGCAGCGTATCAGGCACGAACACCGGGGAGCTGTTTTTT
once	TRBV27	TRBD2	TRBJ2-1	CASTSGLAGGREQFF	TGTGCCAGCACCTCAGGACTAGCGGGAGGACGTGAGCAGTTCTTC
NA	TRBV18	TRBD1	TRBJ2-7	CASSPLQNAGTANYEQYF	TGTGCCAGCTCACCCCTTCAAAACGCCGGGACAGCAAATTACGAGCAGTACTTC
NA	TRBV6-5	NA	TRBJ1-5	CASSYADNNQPQHF	TGTGCCAGCAGTTACGCCGATAACAATCAGCCCCAGCATTTT
NA	TRBV6-6	NA	TRBJ1-6	CASSYLTGYNSPLHF	TGTGCCAGCAGTTATCTAACGGGATATAATTCACCCCTCCACTTT
NA	TRBV27	TRBD2	TRBJ2-7	CASRKKGPSGENYEQYF	TGTGCCAGCAGAAAAAAGGGGCCTAGCGGGGAGAACTACGAGCAGTACTTC
NA	TRBV19	NA	TRBJ1-5	CASSHRQVGWNQPQHF	TGTGCCAGTAGCCACAGACAGGTAGGGTGGAATCAGCCCCAGCATTTT
NA	TRBV4-1	NA	TRBJ2-3	CASSQGMGDTQYF	TGCGCCAGCAGCCAAGGGATGGGGGATACGCAGTATTTT
NA	TRBV29-1	TRBD2	TRBJ2-3	CSVQAGGRTDTQYF	TGCAGCGTTCAGGCGGGGGGACGCACAGATACGCAGTATTTT
NA	TRBV9	NA	TRBJ2-3	CASSVAKDTQYF	TGTGCCAGCAGCGTAGCCAAAGATACGCAGTATTTT
NA	TRBV6-6	NA	TRBJ1-6	CASSYGTQYSPLHF	TGTGCCAGCAGTTACGGGACACAATATTCACCCCTCCACTTT
few	TRBV18	TRBD1	TRBJ1-2	CASSPGEGAEYGYTF	TGTGCCAGCTCACCAGGTGAGGGGGCCGAATATGGCTACACCTTC
NA	TRBV6-1	NA	TRBJ1-5	CASRIGTATNQPQHF	TGTGCCAGCAGAATAGGGACCGCTACTAATCAGCCCCAGCATTTT
NA	TRBV9	NA	TRBJ1-3	CASSVDPGGRYGNTIYF	TGTGCCAGCAGCGTAGACCCCGGAGGTAGATACGGAAACACCATATATTTT
NA	TRBV27	NA	TRBJ2-3	CASRRADTQYF	TGTGCCAGTCGAAGGGCAGATACGCAGTATTTT
once	TRBV28	NA	TRBJ1-2	CVSSFGQNLNYGYTF	TGTGTCAGCAGTTTTGGACAGAACTTAAACTATGGCTACACCTTC
NA	TRBV9	TRBD2	TRBJ2-2	CASSPGLRTGELFF	TGTGCCAGCAGCCCGGGACTACGCACCGGGGAGCTGTTTTTT
NA	TRBV5-4	NA	TRBJ2-3	CASSLVGGDTQYF	TGTGCCAGCAGCTTGGTTGGGGGAGATACGCAGTATTTT
NA	TRBV5-1	NA	TRBJ2-7	CASKGVSYEQYF	TGCGCCAGCAAGGGTGTCTCCTACGAGCAGTACTTC
NA	TRBV6-6	TRBD2	TRBJ2-7	CASSLGLAGPLEQYF	TGTGCCAGCAGCCTAGGACTAGCGGGTCCTTTGGAGCAGTACTTC
few	TRBV27	NA	TRBJ1-5	CASVIGQPQHF	TGTGCCAGTGTTATCGGTCAGCCCCAGCATTTT
NA	TRBV7-8	TRBD2	TRBJ2-1	CASSLYIGRALNEQFF	TGTGCCAGCAGCTTATATATCGGGAGGGCCCTCAATGAGCAGTTCTTC
NA	TRBV10-2	TRBD2	TRBJ2-2	CASGRLAGTGELFF	TGCGCCAGCGGGCGACTAGCGGGTACCGGGGAGCTGTTTTTT
NA	TRBV10-3	TRBD1	TRBJ2-7	CATSTRDRGYEQYF	TGTGCCACCAGTACCCGGGACAGGGGCTACGAGCAGTACTTC
NA	TRBV5-1	NA	TRBJ2-7	CASSGGGQPYEQYF	TGCGCCAGCAGCGGAGGAGGACAGCCCTACGAGCAGTACTTC